Here is one T cell receptor (beta chain) with its context. Under the authors' procedure: Reference gene primer amplification in the assay estimated nucleated cell counts. TCRdb keeps only in-frame clones here, not all; method: immunoSEQ multiplex PCR. V, J and clone size derive from that table, while D and trimming were established from the DNA sequence. The sample records approximately 85,000 clones, 85% to 95% being singletons. The CDR3 runs to 17 residues. Germline trimming cut 4 bases from V and 0 bases from J; bases unmatched to any gene: 7. Germline CDR1 reads LNHDA; CDR2 reads SQIVND (reference sequence). The data were taken from a study of blood T cell repertoires in COVID-19. On the study more broadly: There were acute and convalescent COVID-19 samples, and they came from the United States, Italy and Spain. T cells, B-cell-depleted T cells, or PBMCs supplied cDNA or gDNA.

The origin of this receptor is an older woman with active COVID-19. V usage is TRBV19 and J usage is TRBJ1-5, with TRBD1 matching 9 bases. The specimen was peripheral blood. The CDR3 here is CASSTTGTGYSNQPQHF. In DNA form, the CDR3 reads TGTGCCAGTAGTACAACCGGGACAGGGTATAGCAATCAGCCCCAGCATTTT.